These T cell receptor beta chains were read from a single sample in a study of T-cell reconstitution after alpha-beta-depleted transplantation in children. A single record per CDR3 protein comes from TCRdb applying MiXCR to the PCR reads. This table holds just over 950,000 distinct CDR3 sequences, under 30% found once. Sequences were derived from PBMCs, mostly from graft donor cells, sampled 360 days after TCRalphabeta/CD19-depleted stem cell transplant. These receptor sequences come from a boy under two years old who had a stem cell transplant for SCID, so the T cells may come from the graft donor. The CDR3 runs from the conserved cysteine through the conserved F or W.

J gene: TRBJ2-5
V gene: TRBV5-1
CDR3 protein: CASSLDRLGGETQYF

J gene: TRBJ2-6
V gene: TRBV6-4
CDR3 protein: CASNVDRGLRPTATDSGANVLTF

J gene: TRBJ2-1
V gene: TRBV29-1
CDR3 protein: CSVDSGDPTNEQFF

J gene: TRBJ2-4
V gene: TRBV11-2
CDR3 protein: CASSRRVGQNQNIQYF

J gene: TRBJ2-7
V gene: TRBV5-4
CDR3 protein: CASSLAFGTGGNSYEQYF

J gene: TRBJ1-5
V gene: TRBV28
CDR3 protein: CASSSYWTGSNQPQHF

J gene: TRBJ2-1
V gene: TRBV27
CDR3 protein: CASSYPGGINEQFF

J gene: TRBJ1-4
V gene: TRBV12-3/TRBV12-4
CDR3 protein: CASRRPTAREKLFF

J gene: TRBJ2-3
V gene: TRBV20-1
CDR3 protein: CSASPGAYTDTQYF

J gene: TRBJ2-7
V gene: TRBV5-1
CDR3 protein: CASSHRQGLVLYEQYF

J gene: TRBJ2-2
V gene: TRBV6-5
CDR3 protein: CASSYGSTGGELFF

J gene: TRBJ2-5
V gene: TRBV27
CDR3 protein: CASSPEIPGLAGDQETQYF

J gene: TRBJ2-7
V gene: TRBV27
CDR3 protein: CASSLKFVGGSTSYEQYF

J gene: TRBJ2-7
V gene: TRBV5-1
CDR3 protein: CASSSGGTTYEQYF

J gene: TRBJ2-2
V gene: TRBV6-6
CDR3 protein: CATRQGNTGELFF

J gene: TRBJ2-1
V gene: TRBV7-2
CDR3 protein: CASSFPGPREQFF

J gene: TRBJ2-7
V gene: TRBV5-1
CDR3 protein: CASSPVSGPGVEQYF

J gene: TRBJ2-3
V gene: TRBV4-1
CDR3 protein: CASSQVVLTDTQYF

J gene: TRBJ2-3
V gene: TRBV20-1
CDR3 protein: CSATRLAGAGDTQYF

J gene: TRBJ1-1
V gene: TRBV5-1
CDR3 protein: CASSLIVGRGTEAFF